The entry that follows covers one T cell receptor beta chain sequence. The antigen is unknown. The data are from a study of cytomegalovirus exposure and HLA in healthy donors. Study context: The 120 validation repertoires were reported in a later analysis to have been generated on the same platform as the roughly 680 first-cohort repertoires.

The CDR3 loop spans 13 amino acids. V was trimmed by 0 bases and J by 5 bases, leaving 10 bases between them. CDR1 GTSNPN and CDR2 SVGIG come from the germline V gene (reference sequence). Method: immunoSEQ multiplex PCR; TCRdb's copy keeps in-frame clones and lacks some. This sample yields about 240,000 clones, of which around 88% are seen a single time; over 0.95% belongs to the top ten. Whole-study results and caveats: As confirmed in vitro, a few CMV-associated chains were specific for CMV antigens. Overall, approximately 150 TCR beta chains were annotated as cytomegalovirus-associated.

The TCR originated in a woman between 25 and 40 years old in good health and CMV-seropositive. The sample was PBMCs. The V call is TRBV30, the J call TRBJ2-5; the D gene is possibly TRBD1 (6 bases). The CDR3 nucleotides are TGTGCCTGGAGTGTACGACAGGAGGAGACCCAGTACTTC. This sequence encodes CAWSVRQEETQYF.